The clone carrying this T cell receptor beta chain was observed at least ten times. Its antigen remains unidentified. The sample is drawn from a study of early T cells in non-severe SARS-CoV-2 infection. Study at large: Chains from this unsorted whole-blood bulk RNA could not be paired. Study-wide points: CD4 and private specificities were missed by VDJdb matching, which favored anti-spike CD8 responses.

Each single cDNA molecule received a unique molecular identifier. Via MiXCR, TCRdb re-called the 5' RACE reads, giving one row per CDR3 protein. The sample contains roughly 64,000 distinct CDR3 sequences, almost 9% of which appear only once. V dropped 7 bases and J dropped 3 bases, with 27 bases sitting between them. The CDR3 contains 19 residues. The germline V gene encodes CDR1 MNHNS and CDR2 SASEGT. The J gene is TRBJ2-2, the V gene TRBV6-1; D is tentatively TRBD1 or TRBD2 (6 bases each). The sequencing here drew on whole blood, taken at baseline. The receptor was isolated from an adult who was a healthcare worker with PCR-confirmed SARS-CoV-2 infection or an uninfected control (not recorded which). In DNA, the CDR3 is TGTGCCAGCATCGCAAAGTGGGGGGCGGGGAGCGGACACACCGGGGAGCTGTTTTTT. Translation gives CASIAKWGAGSGHTGELFF.